This is a list of T cell receptor beta chains from one sample in a study of CD8 T cells in ankylosing spondylitis. MiXCR was run by TCRdb on the 5' RACE reads, yielding one entry per CDR3 protein. The sample shows about 540,000 distinct CDR3 sequences, 10% to 15% of them seen only once. Sequencing was carried out using blood, either unsorted or a sorted T cell fraction (not recorded which). Receptors were obtained from a male donor with ankylosing spondylitis. Each CDR3 is given with its conserved first and last residue. D genes are given only for firm matches. For some rows the clone size is stated as once, few or many, or as a class when expanded; others skip it.

d_gene,j_gene,abundance,v_gene,CDR3aa,CDR3nt
NA,TRBJ1-2,few,TRBV6-1,CASSPDPPNYGYTF,TGTGCCAGCAGTCCAGACCCACCTAACTATGGCTACACCTTC
NA,TRBJ2-5,few,TRBV6-1,CASSGFFSGPEETQYF,TGTGCCAGCAGTGGCTTTTTTTCAGGGCCAGAAGAGACCCAGTACTTC
NA,TRBJ2-6,NA,TRBV6-2/TRBV6-3,CAATPGSTGANVLTF,TGTGCCGCGACGCCCGGGTCAACTGGGGCCAACGTCCTGACTTTC
NA,TRBJ1-2,NA,TRBV2,CASILDYGYTF,TGTGCCAGCATTCTGGACTATGGCTACACCTTC
NA,TRBJ2-7,NA,TRBV27,CASSLTRGSEQYF,TGTGCCAGCAGCCTGACGAGGGGCTCCGAGCAGTACTTC
TRBD1,TRBJ2-3,NA,TRBV29-1,CSVGQGSDTQYF,TGCAGCGTAGGACAGGGCTCAGATACGCAGTATTTT
NA,TRBJ1-4,few,TRBV3-1,CASNSRRRIPMSQLGEKLFF,TGTGCCAGCAACTCAAGAAGGAGGATCCCCATGAGCCAACTTGGTGAAAAACTGTTTTTT
NA,TRBJ1-1,few,TRBV5-6,CASSPGGGGTEAFF,TGTGCCAGCAGTCCCGGAGGTGGGGGCACTGAAGCTTTCTTT
NA,TRBJ2-5,many,TRBV29-1,CSVLRRNQETQYF,TGCAGCGTACTACGGAGGAACCAAGAGACCCAGTACTTC
TRBD2,TRBJ2-3,NA,TRBV29-1,CSVAGTSGPTDTQYF,TGCAGCGTAGCCGGGACTAGCGGTCCCACAGATACGCAGTATTTT
TRBD1,TRBJ2-1,NA,TRBV6-1,CASSDTGGGYNEQFF,TGTGCCAGCAGTGACACAGGGGGCGGATACAATGAGCAGTTCTTC
TRBD1,TRBJ1-1,NA,TRBV30,CAWRDRVGEAFF,TGTGCCTGGAGAGACAGGGTCGGAGAAGCTTTCTTT
TRBD1,TRBJ2-3,NA,TRBV29-1,CSVEGDRSGTDTQYF,TGCAGCGTTGAAGGGGACAGGTCTGGCACAGATACGCAGTATTTT
NA,TRBJ1-1,NA,TRBV3-1,CASSQGVSRLNTEAFF,TGTGCCAGCAGCCAAGGGGTATCAAGGTTGAACACTGAAGCTTTCTTT
NA,TRBJ2-3,few,TRBV7-8,CASSLEGRESDTQYF,TGTGCCAGCAGCTTAGAGGGCAGGGAATCGGATACGCAGTATTTT
TRBD2,TRBJ2-3,NA,TRBV5-1,CASSPGTSGITDTQYF,TGCGCCAGCAGCCCCGGGACTAGCGGAATTACAGATACGCAGTATTTT
NA,TRBJ1-2,many,TRBV20-1,CSAIVYGYTF,TGCAGTGCTATCGTCTATGGCTACACCTTC
NA,TRBJ2-7,few,TRBV19,CASSIGTPYEQYF,TGTGCCAGTAGTATTGGGACTCCCTACGAGCAGTACTTC
TRBD2,TRBJ2-5,many,TRBV25-1,CASSAFSGSTETQYF,TGTGCCAGCAGTGCTTTTAGCGGGAGTACAGAGACCCAGTACTTC
NA,TRBJ1-2,few,TRBV5-1,CASSLVGRQGYTF,TGCGCCAGCAGCTTGGTAGGACGTCAGGGCTACACCTTC
TRBD2,TRBJ2-1,many,TRBV20-1,CSARTSGMGLFF,TGCAGTGCAAGGACTAGCGGGATGGGGCTGTTCTTC
NA,TRBJ2-2,many,TRBV2,CASSLLQDTGELFF,TGTGCCAGCAGCCTACTACAGGACACCGGGGAGCTGTTTTTT
TRBD1,TRBJ1-3,NA,TRBV4-2,CASSQEYRGGNTIYF,TGTGCCAGCAGCCAAGAATACAGGGGAGGAAACACCATATATTTT
NA,TRBJ1-2,NA,TRBV24-1,CATSDPRGSGGYTF,TGTGCCACCAGTGATCCGCGGGGGTCCGGTGGCTACACCTTC
NA,TRBJ1-3,few,TRBV5-1,CASSLEGSSSGNTIYF,TGCGCCAGCAGCTTGGAGGGAAGCTCCTCTGGAAACACCATATATTTT
TRBD1,TRBJ1-3,few,TRBV5-1,CASSEDRNSGNTIYF,TGCGCCAGCAGCGAGGACAGGAACTCTGGAAACACCATATATTTT
NA,TRBJ2-2,NA,TRBV11-2,CASSQRGELFF,TGTGCCAGCAGCCAAAGGGGGGAGCTGTTTTTT
TRBD1,TRBJ1-2,NA,TRBV3-1,CASSPKGGWDYGYTF,TGTGCCAGCAGCCCTAAAGGGGGCTGGGACTATGGCTACACCTTC
NA,TRBJ2-3,few,TRBV5-6,CASSLRQDYTDTQYF,TGTGCCAGCAGTCTTAGACAGGACTACACAGATACGCAGTATTTT